What follows are 4 T cell receptor beta chains derived from one specimen sequenced in a study of T cells in Graves' hyperthyroidism and ophthalmopathy. Amplified TCR beta CDR3 regions derived from RNA transcripts. Using the HTBI primer set, a first-round RT-PCR was run on the TCR CDR3. In TCRdb, the multiplex PCR reads were re-called with MiXCR into one record per CDR3 protein. The top ten hold 13% to 15% of the sample, which has some 460,000 distinct CDR3 sequences, about a sixth seen once. Specimen: blood. All receptors come from a young woman with Graves' hyperthyroidism.

This clonotype was counted only a few times. The chain links TRBV12-3 or TRBV12-4 to TRBJ2-5; 8 bases align to TRBD1. CDR3 length: 17 amino acids. With 6 bases clipped from V and 0 bases from J, the junction kept 12 bases outside the gene matches. This CDR3 reads CASSLPGQVGHQETQYF. The DNA of the CDR3 is TGTGCCAGCAGCCTCCCGGGACAGGTAGGGCACCAAGAGACCCAGTACTTC.

Of note for this clonotype: The junction does not match germline at one end; this may be a read error. The chain combines TRBV12-3 or TRBV12-4 with TRBJ2-7; the D is unclear. This CDR3 comprises 12 residues. The CDR3 bases are TGTGGCAGCAGTTTAATATTTTCCGAGCAGTACTTC. It encodes CGSSLIFSEQYF.

This clonotype has at least ten counts. The chain uses TRBV6-5 and TRBJ1-6, with D possibly TRBD1 on 6 matching bases. CDR1 is MNHEY, CDR2 SVGAGI, per germline. There are 15 residues in the CDR3. Trimming shortened V by 0 bases and J by 7 bases, and 10 bases separated the two germline ends. The CDR3 loop reads CASSYSPGQNSPLHF. DNA of the CDR3: TGTGCCAGCAGTTACTCCCCTGGACAGAATTCACCCCTCCACTTT.

This clonotype was seen repeatedly, ten times or more. CDR3 in DNA: TGTGCCAGCAGCCCCTTTAAGAACACTGAAGCTTTCTTT. Its protein product is CASSPFKNTEAFF. The V call is TRBV6-1, the J call TRBJ1-1; D uncertain. The CDR3 runs to 13 residues. CDR1 is MNHNS, CDR2 SASEGT, per germline. Trimming took 6 bases from V and 1 from J, leaving 9 bases between them.